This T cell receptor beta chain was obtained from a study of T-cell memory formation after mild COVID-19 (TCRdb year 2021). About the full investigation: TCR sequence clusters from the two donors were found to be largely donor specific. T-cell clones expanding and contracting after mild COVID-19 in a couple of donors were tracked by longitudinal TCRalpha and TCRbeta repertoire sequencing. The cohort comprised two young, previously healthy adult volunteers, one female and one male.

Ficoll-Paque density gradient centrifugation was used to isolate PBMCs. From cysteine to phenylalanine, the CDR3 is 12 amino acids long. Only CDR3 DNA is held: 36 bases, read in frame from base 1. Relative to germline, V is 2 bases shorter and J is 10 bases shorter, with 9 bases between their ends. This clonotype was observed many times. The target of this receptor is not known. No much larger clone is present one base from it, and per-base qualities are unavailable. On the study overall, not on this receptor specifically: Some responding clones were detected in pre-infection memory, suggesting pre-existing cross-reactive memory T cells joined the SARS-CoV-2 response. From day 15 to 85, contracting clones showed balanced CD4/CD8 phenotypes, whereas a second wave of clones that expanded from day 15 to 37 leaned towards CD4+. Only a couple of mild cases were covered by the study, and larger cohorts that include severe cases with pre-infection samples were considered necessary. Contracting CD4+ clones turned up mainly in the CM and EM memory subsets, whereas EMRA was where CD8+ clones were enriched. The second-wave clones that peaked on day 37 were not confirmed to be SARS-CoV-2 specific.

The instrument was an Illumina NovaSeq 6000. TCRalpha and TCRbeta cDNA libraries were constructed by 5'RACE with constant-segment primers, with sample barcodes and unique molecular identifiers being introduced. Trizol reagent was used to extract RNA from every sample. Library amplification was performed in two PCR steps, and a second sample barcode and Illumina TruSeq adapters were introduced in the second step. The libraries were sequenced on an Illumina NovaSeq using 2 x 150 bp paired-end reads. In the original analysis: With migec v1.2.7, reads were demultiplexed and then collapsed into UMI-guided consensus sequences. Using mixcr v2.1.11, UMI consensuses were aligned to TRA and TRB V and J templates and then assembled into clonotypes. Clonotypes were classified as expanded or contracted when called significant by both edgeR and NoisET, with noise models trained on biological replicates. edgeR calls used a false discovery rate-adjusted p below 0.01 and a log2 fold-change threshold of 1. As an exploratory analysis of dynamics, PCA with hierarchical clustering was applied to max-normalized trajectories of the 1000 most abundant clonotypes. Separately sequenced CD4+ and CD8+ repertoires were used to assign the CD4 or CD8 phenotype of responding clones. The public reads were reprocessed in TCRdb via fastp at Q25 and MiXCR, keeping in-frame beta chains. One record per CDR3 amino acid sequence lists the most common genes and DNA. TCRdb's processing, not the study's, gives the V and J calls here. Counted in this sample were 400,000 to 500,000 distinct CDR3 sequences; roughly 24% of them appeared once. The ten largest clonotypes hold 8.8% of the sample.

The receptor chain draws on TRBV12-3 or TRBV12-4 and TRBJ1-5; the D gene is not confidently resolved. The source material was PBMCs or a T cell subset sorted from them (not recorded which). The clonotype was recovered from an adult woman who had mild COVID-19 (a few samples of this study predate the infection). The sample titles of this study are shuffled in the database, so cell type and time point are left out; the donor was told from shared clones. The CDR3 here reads CASSLIGSPQHF. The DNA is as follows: TGTGCCAGCAGTTTAATAGGGAGTCCCCAGCATTTT.